This TCR beta chain was sequenced during a study of T cells after yellow fever vaccination (dated by TCRdb to 2018 to 2020). About the full investigation: Libraries from fractions with low cell numbers were prepared with the SMART-Seq v4 Ultra Low Input RNA kit. Bulk TCR alpha and beta repertoires were sequenced longitudinally to track T-cell clones before and after primary and booster YFV17D yellow fever vaccination. Two healthy male donors made up the cohort, one aged 18 to 30 years and the other aged 30 to 40 years. Bulk PBMC replicates and cell subsets were isolated from blood drawn at multiple timepoints before and after both primary and secondary immunization.

This clonotype was recorded at least ten times. Which antigen it targets is not known. No base qualities exist here, and no much larger clone lies one base off it. Interpreted using the paper, the treatment or condition label stands for: live attenuated yellow fever vaccine strain. Two biological replicates of bulk PBMCs were collected at each blood-draw timepoint. A standard Ficoll-Paque protocol was used to isolate PBMCs from peripheral blood. TriZol was used to extract RNA from bulk PBMCs, CD4 and CD8 fractions, and dextramer-positive and dextramer-negative fractions. The CDR3 contains 15 residues, cysteine and phenylalanine counted. Solely the CDR3 DNA is kept, with 45 bases framed from the first base. V loses 5 bases of germline sequence and J loses 2 bases, and the interval between the two ends is 10 bases. Synthesis of TCR cDNA relied on 5'RACE template switching, a step that introduced a universal primer site along with unique molecular identifiers. Priming of cDNA synthesis was performed from both the TCR alpha and TCR beta constant segments. Library amplification involved two PCR steps, and the second step added sample barcodes and sequencing adapters. Sequencing of libraries was done on Illumina HiSeq 2500 (2x100 bp) or NovaSeq (2x150 bp). Processing in the source paper ran as follows. MIGEC handled demultiplexing of reads and collapsing into UMI consensus sequences, while MiXCR performed V(D)J alignment. Vaccine-responding clonotypes were defined with edgeR using replicate PBMC samples, requiring FDR below 0.01 and a log2 fold change above 5 up to day 15. Each bulk clonotype received a CD4 or CD8 identity based on whether the sequenced CD4 or CD8 repertoire contained that clonotype at higher abundance. TCRdb reprocessing: public reads trimmed at Q25 with fastp, clones called with MiXCR, in-frame beta chains kept. CDR3 protein sequences are deduplicated, and each keeps its most common genes and DNA. The V and J calls here are based on TCRdb, not the publication. The sample yields 620,000 or so distinct CDR3 sequences; around an eighth were counted once. Jointly, the top ten make up more than 13% of the sample.

What the authors observed across the whole study: Computational filtering was required because FACS-sorted repertoires could contain abundant contaminating clonotypes from the bulk population. Because only a couple of donors were included in the study, the extent to which the findings can be generalized is limited. A small fraction of clonotypes showed up in both the CD4 and CD8 compartments, probably as a result of convergent recombination. Most clones expanded after primary vaccination were re-detected after the booster (almost 98% of CD4 and about nine tenths of CD8), suggesting broad memory maintenance. The secondary T-cell response was found to be weaker but faster than the primary response, with a peak reached on day 5 rather than on day 15.

The TCR originated in a young man who received the YFV17D yellow fever vaccine. The material was PBMCs, obtained on the day of the yellow fever booster vaccination. The rearranged segments are TRBV12-3 or TRBV12-4 and TRBJ2-6; 5 matching bases give a weak D call of TRBD1. The CDR3 region reads CASSQGDPGANVLTF. The DNA reads TGTGCCAGCAGTCAAGGGGATCCTGGGGCCAACGTCCTGACTTTC.